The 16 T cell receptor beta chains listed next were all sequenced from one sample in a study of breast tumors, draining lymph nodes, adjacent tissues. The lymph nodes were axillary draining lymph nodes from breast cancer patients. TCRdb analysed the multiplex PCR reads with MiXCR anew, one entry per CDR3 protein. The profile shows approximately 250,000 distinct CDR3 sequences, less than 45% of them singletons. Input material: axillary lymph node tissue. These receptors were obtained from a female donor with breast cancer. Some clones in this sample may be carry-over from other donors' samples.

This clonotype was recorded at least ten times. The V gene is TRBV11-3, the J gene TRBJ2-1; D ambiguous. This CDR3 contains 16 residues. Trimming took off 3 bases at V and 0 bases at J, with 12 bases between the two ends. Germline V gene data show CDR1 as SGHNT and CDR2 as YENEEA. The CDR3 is CASSFLAFSSYNEQFF. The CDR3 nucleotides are TGTGCCAGCAGCTTCTTAGCCTTCAGCTCCTACAATGAGCAGTTCTTC.

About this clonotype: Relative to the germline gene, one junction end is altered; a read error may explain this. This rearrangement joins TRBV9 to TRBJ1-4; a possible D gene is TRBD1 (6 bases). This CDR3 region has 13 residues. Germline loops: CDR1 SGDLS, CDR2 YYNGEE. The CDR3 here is CASSETGREKLIF. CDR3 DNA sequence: TGTGCCAGCAGTGAAACAGGGCGGGAAAAGCTGATTTTT.

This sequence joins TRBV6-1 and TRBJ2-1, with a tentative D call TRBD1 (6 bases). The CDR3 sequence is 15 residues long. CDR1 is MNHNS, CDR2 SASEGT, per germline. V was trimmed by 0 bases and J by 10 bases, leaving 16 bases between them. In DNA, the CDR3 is TGTGCCAGCAGTGAAGCGCGGACAGTTACCACGGAGCAGTTCTTC. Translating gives CASSEARTVTTEQFF.

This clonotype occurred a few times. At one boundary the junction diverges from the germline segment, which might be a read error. CDR3 bases: TGCAGCGCTAGAGATCTGGATCGGGGCGACGAGCAGTACTTC. The encoded protein is CSARDLDRGDEQYF. This sequence joins TRBV20-1 and TRBJ2-7, with D possibly being TRBD1 or TRBD2 (5 bases each). This CDR3 comprises 14 residues. Germline CDR1 DFQATT, CDR2 SNEGSKA (reference sequence).

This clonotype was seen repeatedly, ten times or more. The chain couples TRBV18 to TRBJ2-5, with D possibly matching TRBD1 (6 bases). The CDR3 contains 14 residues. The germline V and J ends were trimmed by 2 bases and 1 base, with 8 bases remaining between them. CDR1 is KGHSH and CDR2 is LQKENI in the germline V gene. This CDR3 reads CASSPIGGQETQYF. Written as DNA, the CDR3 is TGTGCCAGCTCACCAATAGGGGGCCAAGAGACCCAGTACTTC.

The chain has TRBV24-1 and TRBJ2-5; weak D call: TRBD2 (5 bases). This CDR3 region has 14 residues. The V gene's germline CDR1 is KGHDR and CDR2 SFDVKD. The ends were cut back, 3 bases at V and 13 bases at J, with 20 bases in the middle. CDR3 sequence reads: CATSDQDSGTVRYF. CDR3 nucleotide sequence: TGTGCCACCAGTGATCAGGACTCAGGCACAGTTCGGTACTTC.

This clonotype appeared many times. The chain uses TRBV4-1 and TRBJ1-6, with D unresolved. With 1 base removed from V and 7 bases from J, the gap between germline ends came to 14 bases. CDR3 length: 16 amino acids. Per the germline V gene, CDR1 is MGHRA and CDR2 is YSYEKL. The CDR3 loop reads CASSQVDLGRNSPLHF. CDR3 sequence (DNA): TGCGCCAGCAGCCAAGTAGATCTGGGGAGGAATTCACCCCTCCACTTT.

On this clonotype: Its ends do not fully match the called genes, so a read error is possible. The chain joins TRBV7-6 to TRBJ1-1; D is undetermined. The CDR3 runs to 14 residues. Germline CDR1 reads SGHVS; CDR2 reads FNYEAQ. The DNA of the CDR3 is TGTGCCGGCAGCTTAGCACCGACAAACACTGAAGCTTTCTTT. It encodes CAGSLAPTNTEAFF.

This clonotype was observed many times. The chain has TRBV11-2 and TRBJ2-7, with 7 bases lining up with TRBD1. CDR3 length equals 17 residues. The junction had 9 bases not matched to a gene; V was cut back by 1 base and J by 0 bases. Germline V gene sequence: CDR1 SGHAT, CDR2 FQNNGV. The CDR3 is CASSLGAITGVSYEQYF. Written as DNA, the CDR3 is TGTGCCAGCAGCTTAGGGGCAATTACAGGGGTCTCCTACGAGCAGTACTTC.

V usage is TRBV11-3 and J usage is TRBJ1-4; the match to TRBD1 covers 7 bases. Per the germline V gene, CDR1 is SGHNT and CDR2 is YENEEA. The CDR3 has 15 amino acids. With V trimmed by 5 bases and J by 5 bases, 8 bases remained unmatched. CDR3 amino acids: CASSKTGTENEKLFF. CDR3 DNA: TGTGCCAGCAGCAAAACCGGGACAGAGAATGAAAAACTGTTTTTT.

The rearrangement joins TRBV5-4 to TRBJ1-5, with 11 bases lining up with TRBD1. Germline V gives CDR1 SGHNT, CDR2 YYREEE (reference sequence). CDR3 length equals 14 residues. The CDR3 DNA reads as TGTGCTAGAGGGGGACAGGGGGGTACTCAGCCCCAGCATTTT. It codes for CARGGQGGTQPQHF.

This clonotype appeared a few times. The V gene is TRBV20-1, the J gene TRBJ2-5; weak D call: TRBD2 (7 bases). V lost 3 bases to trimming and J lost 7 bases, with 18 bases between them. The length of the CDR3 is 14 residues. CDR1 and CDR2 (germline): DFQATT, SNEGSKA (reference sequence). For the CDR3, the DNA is TGCAGTGCTAGGCTCGAGGGAGGGGGAGCGACCCAGTACTTC. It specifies CSARLEGGGATQYF.

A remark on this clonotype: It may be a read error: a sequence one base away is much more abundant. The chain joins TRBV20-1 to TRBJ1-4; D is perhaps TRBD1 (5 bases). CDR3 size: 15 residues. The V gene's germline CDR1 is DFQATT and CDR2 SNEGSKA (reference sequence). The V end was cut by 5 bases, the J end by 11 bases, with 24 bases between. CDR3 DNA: TGCAGTGCTGGAATCGGGGGGTCCCTGATGGGGAAACTGTTTTTT. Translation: CSAGIGGSLMGKLFF.

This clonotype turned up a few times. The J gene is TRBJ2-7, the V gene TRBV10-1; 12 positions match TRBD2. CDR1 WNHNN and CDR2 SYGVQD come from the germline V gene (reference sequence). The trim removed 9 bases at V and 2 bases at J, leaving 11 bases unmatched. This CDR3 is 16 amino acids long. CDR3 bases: TGCGCCAGGCCTCTCGGGTCTAGCGGGGGGGCCTACGAGCAGTACTTC. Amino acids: CARPLGSSGGAYEQYF.

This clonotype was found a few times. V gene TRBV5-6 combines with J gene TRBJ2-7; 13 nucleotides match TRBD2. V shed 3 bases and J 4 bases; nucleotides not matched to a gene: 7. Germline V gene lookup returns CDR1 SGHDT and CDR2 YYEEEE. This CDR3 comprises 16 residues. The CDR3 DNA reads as TGTGCCAGCAGCTACCTGACTAGCGGGAGGATTTACGAGCAGTACTTC. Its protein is CASSYLTSGRIYEQYF.

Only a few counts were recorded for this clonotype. Here the CDR3 DNA reads TGTGCCAGCAGTTCCCGTGGAGCGAGCTATGGCTACACCTTC. Amino acid sequence: CASSSRGASYGYTF. The chain carries TRBV28 and TRBJ1-2; no clear D gene. The V end lost 4 bases, the J end lost 4 bases, and 13 bases lay between the germline ends. This CDR3 is 14 amino acids long. Germline CDR1 is MDHEN and CDR2 is SYDVKM.